The present TCR beta chain was sequenced within a study of brain T cells in children with intractable seizures. Sequencing was limited to surgery cases with top T cell transcript signatures in brain tissue. The CDR3 covers 14 residues. V dropped 5 bases and J dropped 8; count of bases not matched to a gene: 11. Germline CDR1 is MNHEY and CDR2 is SMNVEV (reference sequence). Sequencing was performed with immunoSEQ multiplex PCR; in TCRdb, only in-frame clones are kept and a portion is missing. The table includes 110,000 or so clones, roughly 92% detected once. Here the sequenced sample was peripheral blood, taken at surgery. This clonotype was sampled from a boy under three years old with hemimegalencephaly and intractable seizures. The chain employs TRBV27 and TRBJ1-2; 7 bases are shared with TRBD1. The CDR3 DNA sequence: TGTGCCAGCAGTACCTGGGACAGCAGCGGCGGCTACACCTTC. Amino acids: CASSTWDSSGGYTF.